Shown below are 19 T cell receptor beta chains from a single sample sequenced in a study of blood T cell repertoires in COVID-19. The repertoire was sequenced with immunoSEQ multiplex PCR; TCRdb's copy has only in-frame clones and lacks some. Of tens of thousands of clones in the sample, around two thirds were seen once. The sequenced sample was peripheral blood. Receptors originate from a man between 65 and 85 years old with COVID-19, enrolled during active disease.

This clone occurred once. The rearrangement links TRBV6-5 to TRBJ1-1, with 8 bases matching TRBD1. This CDR3 comprises 14 residues. V trimming: 7 bases; J trimming: 5 bases; junction bases outside the gene matches: 9. Germline V gene data show CDR1 as MNHEY and CDR2 as SVGAGI. The chain's CDR3 is CASNPDRGVTEAFF. The CDR3 DNA sequence: TGTGCCAGCAACCCCGACAGGGGTGTTACTGAAGCTTTCTTT.

The table lists this clone with a count of one. The J gene is TRBJ2-3, the V gene TRBV5-8; D possibly corresponds to TRBD2 (5 bases). CDR1 and CDR2 from the germline V gene are SGHTS and YDEGEE. This CDR3 has 14 amino acids. The V and J ends lost 4 bases and 4 bases respectively, with 13 bases between them. CDR3 loop: CASSPRVEADTQYF. The CDR3, as DNA: TGTGCCAGCAGCCCGCGCGTGGAGGCAGATACGCAGTATTTT.

V usage is TRBV25-1 and J usage is TRBJ1-1, with a tentative D call TRBD1 (6 bases). CDR3 size: 17 residues. Germline values: CDR1 MGHDK, CDR2 SYGVNS. The V end lost 1 base, the J end lost 1 base, and 16 bases lay between the germline ends. The CDR3 loop reads CASSECAGEIKNTEAFF. The CDR3 nucleotides read TGTGCCAGCAGTGAATGTGCAGGGGAGATTAAGAACACTGAAGCTTTCTTT.

This clone was seen only a few times. CDR3 in DNA: TGTGCCAGCAGCTTAGGAGCAGGGGCTGGGGCCAACGTCCTGACTTTC. This gives the protein CASSLGAGAGANVLTF. The chain couples TRBV7-2 to TRBJ2-6; tentative D call: TRBD1 (6 bases). Trimming cost V 1 base and J 2 bases, with 9 bases left between them. The CDR3 is made up of 16 amino acids. CDR1 and CDR2 (germline): SGHTA, FQGNSA.

The V and J genes are TRBV3-1 (or the pseudogene TRBV3-2) and TRBJ1-6; D perhaps matches TRBD1 (6 bases). V was cut by 5 bases and J by 8 bases, with 13 bases left in between. Germline lookup yields CDR1 LGHDT and CDR2 YNNKEL (reference sequence). CDR3 length: 14 amino acids. The CDR3 sequence is CASSTTGRDSPLHF. The CDR3, as DNA: TGTGCCAGCAGCACGACAGGCCGGGATTCACCCCTCCACTTT.

The chain has TRBV6-5 and TRBJ1-1; weak D call: TRBD1 (6 bases). V shed 6 bases and J shed 1 base, with 9 bases lying between them. Germline V CDR1 and CDR2: MNHEY, SVGAGI. This CDR3 comprises 13 residues. CDR3: CASSRGQNTEAFF. CDR3 coding DNA: TGTGCCAGCAGCCGGGGACAGAACACTGAAGCTTTCTTT.

This clone showed up just a few times. The chain employs TRBV12-3 or TRBV12-4 and TRBJ2-7, with D maybe TRBD2 (5 bases). V was pared by 6 bases and J by 2 bases, with 11 bases between. This CDR3 is built from 13 residues. CDR3 DNA sequence: TGTGCCAGCAGCCTAGCAAGAACCTACGAGCAGTACTTC. Its translation: CASSLARTYEQYF.

The table lists this clone with a few counts. CDR3 amino acids: CASSLNRGVSSYEQYF. CDR3 coding DNA: TGTGCCAGCAGCTTGAACAGGGGGGTGAGCTCCTACGAGCAGTACTTC. The rearrangement joins TRBV5-5 to TRBJ2-7, with 8 bases aligning to TRBD1. Germline V CDR1 and CDR2: SGHKS, YYEKEE (reference sequence). The length of the CDR3 is 16 residues. J lost 0 bases, V lost 1 base, and 6 bases had no gene match.

V and J are TRBV4-3 and TRBJ2-1, with 11 positions matching TRBD2. The CDR3 is 16 amino acids. Germline CDR1 is LGHNA and CDR2 is YSLEER. V gave up 0 bases and J gave up 9 bases; unmatched junction bases: 7. The CDR3 sequence is CASSQDSGRAGGEQFF. Written as DNA, the CDR3 is TGCGCCAGCAGCCAAGATAGCGGGAGGGCCGGAGGTGAGCAGTTCTTC.

The CDR3 nucleotides read TGTGCCAGCAGCAAGGCCGGGAACTACGAGCAGTACTTC. Translated: CASSKAGNYEQYF. The chain joins TRBV7-2 to TRBJ2-7; D is perhaps TRBD2 (5 bases). The V gene's germline CDR1 is SGHTA and CDR2 FQGNSA. The CDR3 covers 13 residues. V lost 5 bases, J lost 3 bases, and 11 bases lay in between.

V and J are TRBV7-3 and TRBJ2-2, with TRBD2 matching 8 bases. The ends lost 2 bases at V and 3 bases at J; junction bases unmatched: 5. Germline V lookup: CDR1 SGHTA, CDR2 FQGTGA. This CDR3 is built from 16 residues. CDR3 coding DNA: TGTGCCAGCAGCTTATTTTCGGGAGGGCACACCGGGGAGCTGTTTTTT. It yields the protein CASSLFSGGHTGELFF.

The gene calls are TRBV5-1 and TRBJ2-7, with TRBD1 matching 9 bases. Germline CDR1 reads SGHRS; CDR2 reads YFSETQ. CDR3 length equals 15 residues. V gave up 4 bases and J gave up 3 bases; unmatched junction bases: 8. CDR3 sequence: CASSPGQGADYEQYF. The CDR3 DNA sequence: TGCGCCAGCAGCCCGGGACAGGGCGCAGACTACGAGCAGTACTTC.

The chain links TRBV19 to TRBJ1-6; TRBD1 might be the D (5 bases). Trimming removed 1 base from V and 3 bases from J, with 10 bases in between. The CDR3 runs 16 residues. Germline V lookup: CDR1 LNHDA, CDR2 SQIVND (reference sequence). CDR3 nucleotide sequence: TGTGCCAGTAGTATAGGGGGCAGAATCTATAATTCACCCCTCCACTTT. The encoded protein is CASSIGGRIYNSPLHF.

The chain has TRBV10-3 and TRBJ1-4; D might be TRBD1 (6 bases). Germline V gene data show CDR1 as ENHRY and CDR2 as SYGVKD. CDR3 size: 15 residues. V lost 3 bases and J 8 bases, leaving 16 bases between the germline ends. The CDR3 region has the DNA TGTGCCATCAGTGATACCAGGGGCTGGGGGGAAAAACTGTTTTTT. It encodes CAISDTRGWGEKLFF.

The chain joins TRBV5-1 to TRBJ2-5; D is possibly TRBD1 (6 bases). The germline V gene encodes CDR1 SGHRS and CDR2 YFSETQ. This CDR3 spans 15 amino acids. V was shortened by 1 base and J by 4 bases, with 14 bases between the two germline ends. CDR3 sequence reads: CASSLTGMGLETQYF. The DNA for the CDR3 is TGCGCCAGCAGCTTGACAGGGATGGGTTTAGAGACCCAGTACTTC.

The chain is built from TRBV7-2 and TRBJ1-5, with TRBD1 matching over 9 bases. V dropped 5 bases and J dropped 7; count of bases not matched to a gene: 6. CDR1 is SGHTA and CDR2 is FQGNSA in the germline V gene. The CDR3 runs 14 residues. The CDR3 protein is CASSEQGADQPQHF. The CDR3 DNA reads TGTGCCAGCAGCGAACAGGGGGCGGACCAGCCCCAGCATTTT. Filled out from reference TRBV7-2 and TRBJ1-5, the complete variable domain reads GAGVSQSPSNKVTEKGKDVELRCDPISGHTALYWYRQSLGQGLEFLIYFQGNSAPDKSGLPSDRFSAERTGGSVSTLTIQRTQQEDSAVYLCASSEQGADQPQHFGDGTRLSIL.

CDR3 loop: CASSLAGGGEQYF. The CDR3 DNA is TGTGCCAGCAGCTTAGCGGGAGGAGGAGAGCAGTACTTC. This sequence joins TRBV7-9 and TRBJ2-7; a weak D match, TRBD2 (6 bases). This CDR3 spans 13 amino acids. The V gene's germline CDR1 is SEHNR and CDR2 FQNEAQ (reference sequence). The ends were cut back, 0 bases at V and 7 bases at J, with 10 bases in the middle. The whole variable domain, filled in from reference TRBV7-9 and TRBJ2-7, reads DTGVSQNPRHKITKRGQNVTFRCDPISEHNRLYWYRQTLGQGPEFLTYFQNEAQLEKSRLLSDRFSAERPKGSFSTLEIQRTEQGDSAMYLCASSLAGGGEQYFGPGTRLTVT.

The chain is built from TRBV27 and TRBJ2-2, with unresolved D. Per the germline V gene, CDR1 is MNHEY and CDR2 is SMNVEV (reference sequence). V shed 5 bases and J shed 0 bases, with 7 bases lying between them. The CDR3 totals 14 residues. The CDR3 DNA reads TGTGCCAGCAGTCTCGAGCCGAACACCGGGGAGCTGTTTTTT. Its translation is CASSLEPNTGELFF.

CDR3 amino acids: CASSPSAWGLNQPQHF. CDR3 bases: TGTGCCAGCAGCCCGTCGGCGTGGGGGCTGAATCAGCCCCAGCATTTT. V gene TRBV7-2 combines with J gene TRBJ1-5, with a tentative D call TRBD1 (6 bases). The CDR3 is made up of 16 amino acids. Per germline, CDR1 SGHTA and CDR2 FQGNSA. The ends were cut back, 5 bases at V and 4 bases at J, with 18 bases in the middle.